This T cell receptor (beta chain) was obtained from a study of CD8 T cells in Susac syndrome. TCR beta sequencing was performed on blood CD8+ and CD4+ T cells. The patients serving as multiple sclerosis controls were treatment-naive. They had stable or active relapsing-remitting disease and fulfilled revised McDonald criteria. Isolation of CD8+ and CD4+ T cells was performed negatively, whereas enrichment of TEMRA cells was done by FACS. This clonotype occurred once. Trimming left V 4 bases short and J 0 bases short, with 13 bases between. Germline V gene lookup returns CDR1 LNHDA and CDR2 SQIVND (reference sequence). This CDR3 is built from 15 residues. Random hexamers primed reverse transcription of about 0.45 to 1 ug RNA. The amplification used immunoSEQ multiplex PCR on TCR beta CDR3; it spanned 54 Vbeta and 13 Jbeta. TCRdb passed the immunoSEQ multiplex PCR reads through MiXCR, listing each CDR3 protein once. The data contain fewer than 200,000 distinct CDR3 sequences, approximately 95% of them seen just once; the ten biggest clones take up around 0.15%.

V gene TRBV19 combines with J gene TRBJ2-7, with D tentatively TRBD1 (6 bases). The sequenced material came from CD8+ T cells from PBMCs. This sequence originates from a human donor with multiple sclerosis. As DNA, the CDR3 is TGTGCCAGTAGTAGGGGCGACAGGAGCTCCTACGAGCAGTACTTC. This sequence encodes CASSRGDRSSYEQYF.